Following are 11 T cell receptor beta chains from one sample sequenced in a study of T cells after yellow fever vaccination. TCRdb used MiXCR to reprocess the 5' RACE reads, holding one entry per CDR3 protein. The top ten hold roughly an eighth of the sample, which has hundreds of thousands of distinct CDR3 sequences, roughly a fifth seen once. Sample: PBMCs, taken 15 days after the yellow fever booster vaccination. These receptors were taken from a man younger than 45 who received the YFV17D yellow fever vaccine.

This clonotype was seen repeatedly, ten times or more. A read error is possible here, since a much larger clone lies one base away. The chain recombines TRBV11-3 with TRBJ2-7; no reliable D call. With 0 bases removed from V and 5 bases from J, the gap between germline ends came to 2 bases. Germline CDR1 SGHNT, CDR2 YENEEA. The CDR3 spans 11 residues. This CDR3 reads CASSLDDEQYF. The CDR3 nucleotides read TGTGCCAGCAGCTTAGACGACGAGCAGTACTTC.

This clonotype was counted once. The rearrangement links TRBV10-3 to TRBJ2-2, with a weak D call TRBD1 (7 bases). V dropped 9 bases and J dropped 3 bases, with 14 bases sitting between them. Germline V gene data show CDR1 as ENHRY and CDR2 as SYGVKD. The CDR3 has 14 amino acids. In nucleotides, the CDR3 is TGTGCCATTGCGCGGGACAGCCACACCGGGGAGCTGTTTTTT. Encoded protein: CAIARDSHTGELFF.

The rearrangement joins TRBV7-2 to TRBJ2-1, with 8 bases that match TRBD2. The V and J ends lost 2 bases and 5 bases, in that order; junction bases with no gene match: 8. Looked up from germline, CDR1 is SGHTA and CDR2 is FQGNSA. The CDR3 contains 16 residues. The CDR3, as DNA: TGTGCCAGCAGCTTAATTGGGCTAGCGGGCAACAATGAGCAGTTCTTC. It yields the protein CASSLIGLAGNNEQFF.

In this sample, this clonotype turned up a few times. The genes are TRBV11-2 and TRBJ2-3; 7 bases align to TRBD2. The CDR3 is made up of 18 amino acids. J was trimmed by 0 bases and V by 1 base; bases with no gene match: 10. In germline, CDR1 is SGHAT, CDR2 FQNNGV. This chain's CDR3 is CASSLVVGGVASTDTQYF. CDR3 sequence (DNA): TGTGCCAGCAGCTTAGTAGTGGGAGGGGTTGCTAGCACAGATACGCAGTATTTT. Variable domain in full (rest from reference TRBV11-2 and TRBJ2-3): EAGVAQSPRYKIIEKRQSVAFWCNPISGHATLYWYQQILGQGPKLLIQFQNNGVVDDSQLPKDRFSAERLKGVDSTLKIQPAKLEDSAVYLCASSLVVGGVASTDTQYFGPGTRLTVL.

The chain employs TRBV5-1 and TRBJ2-7; TRBD1 aligns across 9 bases. The V and J ends lost 4 bases and 3 bases, in that order; junction bases with no gene match: 8. The CDR3 is 15 amino acids. The germline CDR1 and CDR2 sequences are SGHRS and YFSETQ. The chain's CDR3 is CASSPTGGVFYEQYF. Here the CDR3 DNA reads TGCGCCAGCAGCCCGACAGGGGGGGTCTTCTACGAGCAGTACTTC.

This rearrangement joins TRBV14 to TRBJ2-6; D call uncertain. The length of the CDR3 is 16 residues. Per the germline V gene, CDR1 is SGHDN and CDR2 is FVKESK. V lost 2 bases and J lost 1, with 9 bases in between. The CDR3 DNA sequence: TGTGCCAGCAGCCAACTGACCATGTCTGGGGCCAACGTCCTGACTTTC. It specifies CASSQLTMSGANVLTF.

This clonotype was observed a few times. The J gene is TRBJ2-3, the V gene TRBV5-1; D is unclear. From germline, CDR1 is SGHRS and CDR2 YFSETQ. This CDR3 comprises 16 residues. Deletions cut 0 bases from V and 2 bases from J, with 13 bases between. CDR3 region: CASSLEAWLNTDTQYF. Written as DNA, the CDR3 is TGCGCCAGCAGCTTGGAGGCCTGGCTGAACACAGATACGCAGTATTTT.

This clonotype was observed many times. This chain connects TRBV29-1 to TRBJ2-2; unclear D gene. V lost 4 bases, J lost 6 bases, and 12 bases lay in between. The CDR3 is 13 residues long. CDR1 and CDR2 from the germline V gene are SQVTM and ANQGSEA. DNA of the CDR3: TGCAGCGTTGTTGTTATTCTCGCCGGGGAGCTGTTTTTT. Its protein product is CSVVVILAGELFF.

This clonotype is termed medium-sized (0.01 to 0.1%). The gene calls are TRBV29-1 and TRBJ2-7; 10 bases fit TRBD2. Germline CDR1 is SQVTM and CDR2 is ANQGSEA. The V gene end was trimmed by 4 bases and the J gene end by 4 bases; junction bases not matched to a gene: 1. The CDR3 runs 12 residues. The CDR3 spells CSVASGSYEQYF. As DNA, the CDR3 is TGCAGCGTTGCTAGCGGGAGTTACGAGCAGTACTTC.

This chain connects TRBV20-1 to TRBJ2-1; TRBD2 is a possible D gene (6 bases). The germline V gene encodes CDR1 DFQATT and CDR2 SNEGSKA (reference sequence). Trimming pared 0 bases from V and 15 bases from J, leaving 15 bases between. The CDR3 runs 12 residues. This chain's CDR3 is CSARESPSVGFF. CDR3 DNA sequence: TGCAGTGCTAGAGAATCACCTAGCGTGGGGTTCTTC.

The rearrangement links TRBV11-3 to TRBJ2-3; TRBD2 aligns across 8 bases. Unmatched junction bases numbered 12, after V lost 8 bases and J lost 5 bases. The CDR3 totals 15 residues. The V gene's germline CDR1 is SGHNT and CDR2 YENEEA. CDR3 DNA: TGTGCCAGCTCCATGGGAGCGGGAGCTCTAGATACGCAGTATTTT. This codes for CASSMGAGALDTQYF.